This section outlines one TCR beta chain sequence together with its context. Its target antigen remains unknown. Base qualities were left out, and no much larger clone turns up one base away. Library creation used the immunoSEQ multiplex PCR assay. A mixture of 60 forward primers for TCR Vbeta segments and 13 reverse primers for TCR Jbeta segments was used in the multiplex PCR. A multiplex PCR assay on genomic DNA amplified the CDR3 region of rearranged TCR beta genes. On the Illumina HiSeq System, the amplified TCR beta libraries were sequenced as 87-base-pair reads. In the paper's pipeline: Across the roughly 670 repertoires, a later analysis counted tens of millions of unique TCR beta chains, 8.5 million to 12 million of which were shared by at least two donors. A nearest-neighbor algorithm error-corrected the raw reads and collapsed the reads into unique sequences, merging closely related sequences to remove PCR and sequencing errors. To assign V, D and J gene segments, CDR3 sequences were aligned to IMGT reference sequences. For a sequence to be retained, at least a six-nucleotide match to both a V gene segment and a J gene segment was required. A rearrangement was called productive if the CDR3 had no stop codons and remained in frame with V and J, and every other rearrangement was called non-productive. Following IMGT convention, CDR3 was defined as the stretch from the second conserved V-encoded cysteine up to the conserved J-encoded phenylalanine. The earlier analysis of about 610 of the donors excluded any sequence lacking an unambiguous match to a single V gene segment. In an earlier analysis of some 590 of the donors, a V segment was called functional when productive rearrangements were above 56.7%, and segregating when the standard deviation between donors exceeded 5%. A statistical classification framework was developed to diagnose cytomegalovirus status using the catalog of TCR beta chain sequences. V and J gene assignment, in a later analysis, came from comparing TCR nucleotide sequences with IMGT/GENE-DB human TR gene sequences. Using the TCRdist pipeline, a later analysis assigned CDR3 sequences along with most-parsimonious VDJ recombination scenarios. In a later analysis, every TCR beta chain was defined by the combination of its CDR3 amino acid sequence and its V-gene family, and reads without a unique V-gene family were dropped. A later analysis removed 500 to 650 highly shared, low-generation-probability nucleotide sequences to deal with suspected cross-contamination and a sequencing artifact. In a later analysis, a clonal expansion index was calculated for each public chain from normalized within-repertoire ranks of inferred template counts. A later analysis computed generation probabilities with a VDJ recombination model fitted to out-of-frame rearrangements, and checked the results against IGoR. Hypergeometric tests were used in a later analysis to score TCR-TCR, TCR-HLA and TCR-CMV co-occurrence, with a repertoire-size bias correction applied to the TCR pairs. In a later analysis, false discovery rates were estimated by permuting HLA or CMV assignments 20 times. In a later analysis, co-occurring TCRs were grouped using DBSCAN, and TCRdist sequence similarity was added for clustering within HLA-allele-positive subsets. Repertoires with fewer than 30,000 or more than 120,000 public chains, plus five repertoires with anomalous nucleotide sharing, were excluded from co-occurrence clustering. In TCRdb, the immuneACCESS table is reduced to in-frame sequences with V and J assigned. These tables do not hold every clone; where another copy was compared, an unresolved V gene accounts for under half, and the others remain unexplained. From that table come the V and J calls and clone size; the DNA was used to work out D and trimming. Recorded for this sample are around 130,000 clones; around 83% of them occurred a single time. Roughly 1.2% of the sample comes from the top ten.

The data are from a study of cytomegalovirus exposure and HLA in healthy donors (dated by TCRdb to 2016 to 2017). A note on the overall study: According to an earlier analysis of 587 of the donors, about 179 million T cells yielded 90 million to 140 million unique TCR beta sequences and about 280 Gb of sequence data. Roughly 300 gigabases of sequencing data and 91 million or so unique TCR sequences made up an early release that covered around 640 HLA-typed donors. Of the roughly 400 genotyped donors, 81% were placed in the genetic ancestry cluster associated with self-reported Caucasian donors. The study aimed to test whether cataloging public T cell receptors could reveal signatures of past pathogen exposure. The T cell repertoires of 700 or so subjects were profiled by immunosequencing and related to cytomegalovirus serostatus. In addition to the first cohort of 666 subjects, a separate validation cohort of under 150 different subjects was used. The study combined high-throughput TCR immunosequencing, statistical association of individual TCRs with disease status, and machine learning to predict cytomegalovirus infection status. To study patterns of TCR occurrence, a later analysis re-analyzed previously published TCR beta repertoires from 550 to 800 donors and added high-resolution HLA genotyping. Rather than using new phenotypic data, the later analysis identified candidate immune exposures from TCR beta sequences and from how often those sequences occurred across donors. An earlier analysis of around 580 of the donors used high-throughput TCR beta sequencing to judge whether each TCR beta V gene segment behaved as functional or pseudogenic. Donor age, sex, ethnicity and CMV serostatus were collected together with the repertoire data. Genome-wide SNP genotypes for about 60% of the roughly 670 donors were used in a later genetic analysis, which treated that subset as a discovery cohort. Every repertoire in the discovery cohort had been generated on one and the same sequencing platform. HLA typing included class I and class II loci at four-digit resolution. The number of typed donors differed by locus: about 629-630 for A, B, C, DRB1 and DQB1; approximately 520 for DQA1; approximately 610 for DPA1; and about 470 for DPB1. Because of strong linkage in the cohort, 4 to 6 DR-DQ haplotypes were treated as single units for association and clustering. Across approximately 400 genotyped donors of the cohort, an average of approximately 200,000 unique TCR beta nucleotide sequences per donor were sequenced, and roughly 20% of those sequences were non-productive.

General findings and caveats noted by the study authors: In a later analysis, most CMV-associated TCR beta chains were found to appear HLA-restricted, with HLA associations seemingly driven largely by CMV exposure. The authors suggested that the approach could potentially be extended to other disease states and immunological phenotypes. A cluster of highly shared sequence variants was judged likely to be a technical artifact of the sequencing pipeline. While some public TCRs were present in many individuals, most TCR sequences turned up only very rarely across donors. Because some donors lacked HLA typing at each locus, the association tests relied only on the typed subset. Broadly in line with IMGT annotations, most TCR beta V segments showed up in productive rearrangements about 90% or about 30% of the time in an earlier analysis of 450 to 600 of the donors. V-gene and J-gene trimming of TCR beta chains was associated with a missense DCLRE1C variant in a later genetic analysis, and the association was replicated in an independent cohort. According to a later analysis, TCR association rates differed among HLA loci, with DRB1 alleles showing the most associated TCRs and HLA-C alleles showing the fewest. A further reported finding was that TCR beta sequences accurately predicted the HLA-A and HLA-B alleles for most subjects in the first cohort. Because the 87-base-pair reads could not distinguish some IMGT-functional V segments, including TRBV6-2 and TRBV6-3, those segments were excluded. Linkage disequilibrium might explain the correlated functional status among segregating V segments, but an unknown experimental factor could not be ruled out. The only immune exposure information available for the cohort was CMV serostatus. Because counts were too low, about 18 rarely observed V segments, including chromosome 9 orphons, were left out of the earlier analysis of a few hundred of the donors. The classifier was reported to diagnose cytomegalovirus status with high specificity and sensitivity in both the original cohort and the validation cohort. Assigning TCR associations to individual alleles was difficult when HLA alleles, especially DR and DQ, strongly co-occurred. A later analysis found that HLA-associated TCR beta chains were more clonally expanded and had lower generation probabilities than equally common non-associated chains. This cohort had only TCR beta chains sequenced, and the lack of alpha or paired-chain data limited which features could be detected. In vitro tests confirmed that a few of the cytomegalovirus-associated TCR beta chains recognize cytomegalovirus antigens. In a later genetic analysis, fewer N-insertions in productive TCRs were reported among donors in an Asian-associated ancestry cluster than the approximately 710-donor mean. At a false discovery rate of 0.05, a later analysis linked 15,000 to 20,000 TCR beta sequences to specific HLA alleles. Presence/absence analyses assumed roughly uniform sequencing depth across donors, an assumption that may not hold. A later analysis reported that several top co-occurrence clusters appeared linked to parvovirus B19, influenza, CMV and Epstein-Barr virus. The study gave a list of about 150 TCR beta chains associated with cytomegalovirus.

In total, more than 500 healthy bone marrow donors made up the cohort. Cohort members were all nominally healthy when sampled, although unrecorded immune exposures were likely present. The donor tested CMV seronegative and was one of the 352 seronegative cohort members. A peripheral blood sample was collected from each donor, and TCR beta sequencing was performed on peripheral blood mononuclear cells. Genomic DNA extraction from the blood cell samples was performed with the Qiagen DNeasy Blood Extraction Kit. V was cut back by 2 bases and J by 7 bases, leaving a gap of 16 bases between them. The CDR3 holds 15 amino acids from the cysteine to the phenylalanine. The retained sequence is limited to the CDR3, 45 bases, with the frame set at the first base. As encoded in the germline V gene, CDR1 is MNHNS while CDR2 is SASEGT.

Material for sequencing was PBMCs. This chain joins TRBV6-1 to TRBJ2-3; possibly the D gene is TRBD2, per 6 matching bases. The sequence came from a girl aged 2-10 years in good health and CMV-seronegative. The nucleotide sequence reads TGTGCCAGCAGTGAAACATCCGGGAGTGCCCATACGCAGTATTTT. Its protein reads: CASSETSGSAHTQYF.